This TCR beta chain was obtained from a study of cytomegalovirus exposure and HLA in healthy donors. The CDR3 consists of 13 residues. The germline V gene encodes CDR1 LNHDA and CDR2 SQIVND (reference sequence). The V and J ends lost 4 bases and 7 bases respectively, with 11 bases between them. Study results and caveats: What was likely a sequencing artifact was a cluster of highly shared sequence variants. Later analysis reportedly placed an Asian-associated ancestry cluster below the approximately 700-donor mean in N-insertions.

The primer mix had 60 Vbeta and 13 Jbeta primers. Assay used: immunoSEQ multiplex PCR; TCRdb lists only in-frame clones, some missing. The table shows some 170,000 clones, with approximately 72% occurring only once. Comment on this clone: Its target is unknown.

The V and J genes are TRBV19 and TRBJ2-1; weak D call: TRBD1 (6 bases). This TCR came from a human donor in good health. The sequencing input was PBMCs. CDR3 loop: CASSTNTGNEQFF. CDR3 DNA sequence: TGTGCCAGTAGTACTAACACAGGGAATGAGCAGTTCTTC.